This TCR beta chain was identified in a study of CD8+ T cells in alopecia areata. Findings and caveats of the study: Higher clonality and more expanded CD8+ clones appeared in lesional than normal scalp.

Of note for this clone: No antigen is known for it.

CDR1 is SGHTA and CDR2 is FQGTGA in the germline V gene. This CDR3 region has 15 residues. Trimming at V came to 3 bases and at J to 6 bases, leaving 10 bases not matched to a gene. Treatment meaning: oral pan-JAK inhibitor, 5-10 mg twice daily. From alopecia areata patients, lesional scalp punch biopsies and peripheral blood were collected. PBMC-derived CD4+ and CD8+ T cells were sorted. Reverse transcription of extracted RNA yielded cDNA, which provided the sequencing template. Here immunoSEQ multiplex PCR was the method, and the copy in TCRdb shows in-frame clones only, minus some. This sample has 200,000 to 250,000 clones; roughly 40% occur once, and the top ten carry around 2.8%.

This TCR was sampled from a human donor with alopecia areata. Sample: CD4+ T cells sorted from blood, taken around week 36, from a patient treated with tofacitinib. The V and J genes are TRBV7-3 and TRBJ2-7; 8 nucleotides line up with TRBD1. CDR3 DNA sequence: TGTGCCAGCAGCTTTGGACAGGGTTTATTGGGCGAGCAGTACTTC. This gives the protein CASSFGQGLLGEQYF. The full variable domain, completed using reference TRBV7-3 and TRBJ2-7, is GAGVSQTPSNKVTEKGKYVELRCDPISGHTALYWYRQSLGQGPEFLIYFQGTGAADDSGLPNDRFFAVRPEGSVSTLKIQRTERGDSAVYLCASSFGQGLLGEQYFGPGTRLTVT.